The 23 T cell receptor beta chains below all came from one sample that was sequenced in a study of siplizumab effects on memory and regulatory T cells. Sequenced by immunoSEQ multiplex PCR; TCRdb stores in-frame clones only, minus some. Seen here are about 120,000 clones, about 94% observed once, and the top ten hold around 1.7%. The sample comprised non-Treg CD4+ T cells sorted from blood. These receptors were obtained from a human donor in good health.

The J gene is TRBJ2-1, the V gene TRBV7-9; the D is unclear. The germline gives CDR1 SEHNR, CDR2 FQNEAQ (reference sequence). The CDR3 has 11 residues. Trimming left V 7 bases short and J 7 bases short, with 8 bases between. This CDR3 is CASTIGNEQFF. CDR3 nucleotide sequence: TGTGCCAGCACCATAGGAAATGAGCAGTTCTTC.

This clone was counted a single time. V is TRBV4-1 and J is TRBJ1-3; D is possibly TRBD1 (5 bases). The germline V gene has CDR1 MGHRA and CDR2 YSYEKL. The CDR3 consists of 18 residues. V dropped 3 bases and J dropped 1 base, with 19 bases sitting between them. CDR3 sequence (DNA): TGCGCCAGCAGCCAGTCGTCCCCAGGGCTAATTTCTGGAAACACCATATATTTT. This codes for CASSQSSPGLISGNTIYF.

The rearrangement links TRBV5-1 to TRBJ2-7, with unresolved D. V was clipped by 0 bases and J by 6 bases, with 16 bases between them. Germline CDR1 SGHRS, CDR2 YFSETQ. The length of the CDR3 is 15 residues. The CDR3 coding sequence is TGCGCCAGCAGCTTGGCCCAACAACCGCCGGCCGAGCAGTACTTC. It translates to CASSLAQQPPAEQYF.

The rearrangement uses TRBV7-8 and TRBJ2-7, with TRBD1 as a possible D gene (6 bases). V lost 4 bases and J 4 bases, leaving 14 bases between the germline ends. The CDR3 is 14 residues long. Germline CDR1 is SGHVS and CDR2 is FQNEAQ. For the CDR3, the DNA is TGTGCCAGCAGCTCAATCCGGCAGGGGTACGAGCAGTACTTC. Translated: CASSSIRQGYEQYF.

The table lists this clone with a count of one. The gene calls are TRBV11-2 and TRBJ2-7; D remains ambiguous. This CDR3 is built from 15 residues. Trimming left V 5 bases short and J 2 bases short, with 16 bases between. Germline CDR1 reads SGHAT; CDR2 reads FQNNGV. The CDR3 reads CASSPDPSPTYEQYF. CDR3 DNA sequence: TGTGCCAGCAGCCCGGACCCCTCGCCCACCTACGAGCAGTACTTC.

V is TRBV19 and J is TRBJ2-1; 8 bases agree with TRBD1. V lost 3 bases and J lost 9; bases outside the gene matches: 10. Germline CDR1 and CDR2: LNHDA and SQIVND (reference sequence). This CDR3 spans 15 amino acids. CDR3 in amino acids: CASSIQGAEPGEQFF. DNA of the CDR3: TGTGCCAGTAGTATCCAGGGGGCCGAACCGGGTGAGCAGTTCTTC. Full variable domain (outside the CDR3, taken from reference TRBV19 and TRBJ2-1): DGGITQSPKYLFRKEGQNVTLSCEQNLNHDAMYWYRQDPGQGLRLIYYSQIVNDFQKGDIAEGYSVSREKKESFPLTVTSAQKNPTAFYLCASSIQGAEPGEQFFGPGTRLTVL.

The rearrangement links TRBV18 to TRBJ2-3; possibly TRBD1 for D (6 bases). Trimming left V 5 bases short and J 3 bases short, with 12 bases between. Germline V gives CDR1 KGHSH, CDR2 LQKENI. The CDR3 runs 14 residues. CDR3 sequence (DNA): TGTGCCAGCTCAACACAGGGATGGACAGATACGCAGTATTTT. This codes for CASSTQGWTDTQYF.

J is TRBJ2-7 and V is TRBV30; TRBD1 aligns across 7 bases. This CDR3 has 13 residues. Germline V gene sequence: CDR1 GTSNPN, CDR2 SVGIG (reference sequence). V lost 5 bases and J lost 4; bases outside the gene matches: 8. CDR3 DNA: TGTGCCTGGGGGGGACAGCCACTTTACGAGCAGTACTTC. This gives the protein CAWGGQPLYEQYF. Based on the CDR3 plus reference TRBV30 and TRBJ2-7, the full variable domain is SQTIHQWPATLVQPVGSPLSLECTVEGTSNPNLYWYRQAAGRGLQLLFYSVGIGQISSEVPQNLSASRPQDRQFILSSKKLLLSDSGFYLCAWGGQPLYEQYFGPGTRLTVT.

The chain uses TRBV29-1 and TRBJ2-7, with 10 bases fitting TRBD1. The V gene end was trimmed by 7 bases and the J gene end by 3 bases; junction bases not matched to a gene: 3. The CDR3 has 12 amino acids. Germline V CDR1 and CDR2: SQVTM, ANQGSEA. The CDR3 loop is CSGGQGFYEQYF. In nucleotides, the CDR3 is TGCAGCGGGGGACAGGGGTTCTACGAGCAGTACTTC.

The J gene is TRBJ1-1, the V gene TRBV14; tentative D call: TRBD1 (6 bases). Germline V gives CDR1 SGHDN, CDR2 FVKESK. The V end lost 2 bases, the J end lost 5 bases, and 9 bases lay between the germline ends. The CDR3 runs 13 residues. CDR3 in amino acids: CASSQYRETEAFF. The CDR3, as DNA: TGTGCCAGCAGCCAATACAGGGAAACTGAAGCTTTCTTT.

The chain joins TRBV11-2 to TRBJ2-7; the D is unclear. The CDR3 totals 14 residues. CDR1 SGHAT and CDR2 FQNNGV come from the germline V gene. Trimming removed 2 bases at V and 5 bases at J, with 13 bases between. The CDR3 here is CASSLSFQSDEQYF. CDR3 in DNA: TGTGCCAGCAGCTTATCTTTTCAAAGCGACGAGCAGTACTTC.

J is TRBJ2-5 and V is TRBV5-1; maybe TRBD2 (6 bases). The CDR3 runs to 15 residues. The germline gives CDR1 SGHRS, CDR2 YFSETQ. V gave up 4 bases and J gave up 1 base, with 14 bases separating them. The CDR3 DNA is TGCGCCAGCAGCCGTAATAGCGGATCCCAAGAGACCCAGTACTTC. Translated: CASSRNSGSQETQYF. The whole variable domain, filled in from reference TRBV5-1 and TRBJ2-5, reads KAGVTQTPRYLIKTRGQQVTLSCSPISGHRSVSWYQQTPGQGLQFLFEYFSETQRNKGNFPGRFSGRQFSNSRSEMNVSTLELGDSALYLCASSRNSGSQETQYFGPGTRLLVL.

The chain links TRBV11-2 to TRBJ1-2; D might be TRBD1 (5 bases). The CDR3 totals 18 residues. Per germline, CDR1 SGHAT and CDR2 FQNNGV. Between the trimmed V and J ends, which lost 1 base and 1 base, there was a span of 19 bases. The CDR3 DNA sequence: TGTGCCAGCAGCTTAGGGTCAGGGATCTCGGAGGGTAACTATGGCTACACCTTC. Translation: CASSLGSGISEGNYGYTF.

The chain joins TRBV7-9 to TRBJ2-3; TRBD1 agrees at 7 bases. The CDR3 length is 16 residues. Per the germline V gene, CDR1 is SEHNR and CDR2 is FQNEAQ (reference sequence). The V and J ends lost 2 bases and 2 bases, in that order; junction bases with no gene match: 7. The CDR3 loop is CASSLRGQLFTDTQYF. The CDR3 bases are TGTGCCAGCAGCTTACGGGGACAGCTCTTCACAGATACGCAGTATTTT.

In its sample, this clone was seen a few times. This chain links TRBV9 with TRBJ1-1; D call uncertain. Per the germline V gene, CDR1 is SGDLS and CDR2 is YYNGEE. This CDR3 is built from 14 residues. The V end was cut by 0 bases, the J end by 1 base, with 7 bases between. Here the CDR3 DNA reads TGTGCCAGCAGCGTAGCTTGGGGGAACACTGAAGCTTTCTTT. It yields the protein CASSVAWGNTEAFF.

The chain links TRBV14 to TRBJ2-7; 9 positions agree with TRBD2. This CDR3 comprises 17 residues. Losses at the gene ends were 3 bases for V and 3 bases for J; bases not matched to a gene: 12. Per germline, CDR1 SGHDN and CDR2 FVKESK. The CDR3 sequence is CASSQPGKLAGHYEQYF. The CDR3 bases are TGTGCCAGCAGCCAGCCCGGCAAGCTAGCGGGGCACTACGAGCAGTACTTC.

J is TRBJ2-5 and V is TRBV27; D unclear. CDR3 length: 14 residues. Germline values: CDR1 MNHEY, CDR2 SMNVEV (reference sequence). The ends were cut back, 4 bases at V and 1 base at J, with 10 bases in the middle. CDR3 loop: CASSYSRPQETQYF. The DNA of the CDR3 is TGTGCCAGCAGTTACTCCCGGCCCCAAGAGACCCAGTACTTC.

This sequence joins TRBV11-2 and TRBJ2-7, with D perhaps matching TRBD2 (6 bases). CDR1 and CDR2 from the germline V gene are SGHAT and FQNNGV. There are 14 residues in the CDR3. Between the trimmed V and J ends, which lost 3 bases and 3 bases, there was a span of 12 bases. The CDR3 region is CASSFDTGDYEQYF. CDR3 coding DNA: TGTGCCAGCAGCTTTGACACGGGAGACTACGAGCAGTACTTC.

The V call is TRBV19, the J call TRBJ2-1; 7 nucleotides agree with TRBD2. Unmatched junction bases numbered 12, after V lost 7 bases and J lost 9 bases. Germline CDR1 and CDR2: LNHDA and SQIVND (reference sequence). The CDR3 totals 14 residues. CDR3 sequence (DNA): TGTGCCAGTAATTATGCGGGGGTAGGTATTGAGCAGTTCTTC. It translates to CASNYAGVGIEQFF.

The J gene is TRBJ2-3, the V gene TRBV21-1. TRBV21-1 is an annotated pseudogene. This CDR3 comprises 13 residues. For the CDR3, the DNA is TGTGCCAGCAGCAAAGGGGGGAGAGATACGCAGTATTTT. Its protein product is CASSKGGRDTQYF.

This clone has just one count. This chain links TRBV28 with TRBJ1-1; D might be TRBD1 (6 bases). CDR1 MDHEN and CDR2 SYDVKM come from the germline V gene. This CDR3 region has 13 residues. V was trimmed by 4 bases and J by 1 base, leaving 7 bases between them. The CDR3 sequence: CASSSTGNTEAFF. The CDR3 nucleotides are TGTGCCAGCAGTTCGACAGGGAACACTGAAGCTTTCTTT.

This chain uses TRBV18 with TRBJ1-2; TRBD1 matches 7 bases. Per germline, CDR1 KGHSH and CDR2 LQKENI. The CDR3 sequence is 14 residues long. V lost 4 bases and J lost 6; bases outside the gene matches: 8. CDR3 DNA: TGTGCCAGCTCACTAGAGGACAGGACTAATGGCTACACCTTC. Its translation: CASSLEDRTNGYTF.

This clone came up once. The chain has TRBV5-1 and TRBJ2-7; unclear D gene. CDR3 length: 14 amino acids. Trimming shortened V by 6 bases and J by 0 bases, and 13 bases separated the two germline ends. Germline V gene data show CDR1 as SGHRS and CDR2 as YFSETQ. The CDR3 DNA reads TGCGCCAGCACCCAAAATTTCGGCTCCTACGAGCAGTACTTC. Translated, it gives CASTQNFGSYEQYF.